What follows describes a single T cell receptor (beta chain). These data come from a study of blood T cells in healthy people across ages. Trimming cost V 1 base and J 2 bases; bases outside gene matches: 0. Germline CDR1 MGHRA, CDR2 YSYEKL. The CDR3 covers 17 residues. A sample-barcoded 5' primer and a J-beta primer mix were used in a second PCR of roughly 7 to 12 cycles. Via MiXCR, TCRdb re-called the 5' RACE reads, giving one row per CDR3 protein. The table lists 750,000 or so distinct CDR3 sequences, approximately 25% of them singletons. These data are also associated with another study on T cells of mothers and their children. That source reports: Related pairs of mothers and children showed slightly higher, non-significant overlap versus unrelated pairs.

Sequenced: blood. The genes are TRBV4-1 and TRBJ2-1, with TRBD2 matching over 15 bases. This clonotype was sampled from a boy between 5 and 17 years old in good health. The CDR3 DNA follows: TGCGCCAGCAGCCAAGGGACTAGCGGGAGGGCCTACAATGAGCAGTTCTTC. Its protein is CASSQGTSGRAYNEQFF.